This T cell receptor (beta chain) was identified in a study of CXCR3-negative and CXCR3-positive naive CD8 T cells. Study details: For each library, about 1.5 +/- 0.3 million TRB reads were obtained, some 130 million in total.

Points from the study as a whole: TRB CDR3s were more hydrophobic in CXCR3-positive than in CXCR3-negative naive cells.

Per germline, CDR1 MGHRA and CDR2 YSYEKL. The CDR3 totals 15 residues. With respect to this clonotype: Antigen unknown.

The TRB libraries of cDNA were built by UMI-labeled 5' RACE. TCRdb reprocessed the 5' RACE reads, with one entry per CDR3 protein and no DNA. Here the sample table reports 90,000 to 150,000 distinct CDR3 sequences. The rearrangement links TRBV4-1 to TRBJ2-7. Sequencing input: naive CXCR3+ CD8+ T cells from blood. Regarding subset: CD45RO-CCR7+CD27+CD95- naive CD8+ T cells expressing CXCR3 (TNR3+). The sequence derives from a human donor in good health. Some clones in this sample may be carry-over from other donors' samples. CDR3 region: CASSQVGMESYEQYF.